Presented here are 2 T cell receptor beta chains from one specimen sequenced in a study of PD-1 blockade in classical Hodgkin lymphoma. Every patient experienced relapse after autologous stem cell transplantation, and brentuximab vedotin exposure varied. Only in-frame clones appear in the TCRdb table, and some are missing; sequencing was by immunoSEQ multiplex PCR. The data contain more than 140,000 clones, 78% of them seen just once; the ten biggest clones take up roughly 10%. The sequences come from peripheral blood mononuclear cells (PBMCs), collected before the second cycle of nivolumab. Receptor source: a human donor with classical Hodgkin lymphoma.

The chain combines TRBV4-1 with TRBJ2-1; TRBD2 agrees at 12 bases. This CDR3 has 18 amino acids. V lost 1 base and J lost 7; bases outside the gene matches: 11. Germline CDR1 MGHRA, CDR2 YSYEKL. The DNA for the CDR3 is TGCGCCAGCAGCCAAGCCCGTCGACTAGCGGGAGCAGGGAATGAGCAGTTCTTC. Its translation is CASSQARRLAGAGNEQFF.

The chain links TRBV5-6 to TRBJ1-1; D is undetermined. The CDR3 spans 11 residues. The V end lost 3 bases, the J end lost 1 base, and 1 base lay between the germline ends. Per germline, CDR1 SGHDT and CDR2 YYEEEE. For the CDR3, the DNA is TGTGCCAGCAGCTGGAACACTGAAGCTTTCTTT. Its translation: CASSWNTEAFF.